Listed here are 17 T cell receptor beta chains from one sample, sequenced in a study of vaccination effects on CD4 cells after COVID-19. No antigen is known for these receptors. Cultured cells yielded isolated CD4+ T cells after nine to ten days. Using immunoSEQ multiplex PCR, the repertoire was profiled, and TCRdb retains in-frame clones only, with some absent. The sample records approximately 45,000 clones, 75% to 80% being singletons. The material was CD4+ T cells from PBMCs cultured without peptide, obtained before COVID-19 vaccination. The receptors come from a human donor who had a prior SARS-CoV-2 infection.

The chain carries TRBV4-1 and TRBJ2-7; TRBD2 might be the D (5 bases). V lost 1 base and J 5 bases, leaving 21 bases between the germline ends. The length of the CDR3 is 17 residues. Germline CDR1 reads MGHRA; CDR2 reads YSYEKL. The CDR3 loop reads CASSQVSLLVGAHEQYF. CDR3 DNA sequence: TGCGCCAGCAGCCAAGTTTCTCTTTTGGTGGGAGCCCACGAGCAGTACTTC.

The chain's CDR3 is CASSPRHSGYTF. The CDR3 DNA is TGTGCCAGCAGCCCCCGTCATAGCGGCTACACCTTC. The chain is built from TRBV5-6 and TRBJ1-2; D unclear. CDR1 is SGHDT and CDR2 is YYEEEE in the germline V gene. The CDR3 totals 12 residues. Deletions cut 4 bases from V and 8 bases from J, with 12 bases between.

The V gene is TRBV15, the J gene TRBJ2-3; TRBD2 might be the D (5 bases). Germline assignment: CDR1 LNHNV and CDR2 YYDKDF (reference sequence). V shed 0 bases and J shed 1 base, with 5 bases lying between them. This CDR3 spans 14 amino acids. CDR3 sequence (DNA): TGTGCCACCAGCAGAGAGCGGGGCACAGATACGCAGTATTTT. Amino acids: CATSRERGTDTQYF.

There are a few counts of this clone. The J gene is TRBJ2-3, the V gene TRBV5-1; perhaps TRBD1 as D (5 bases). CDR1 is SGHRS, CDR2 YFSETQ, per germline. V was clipped by 3 bases and J by 3 bases, with 11 bases between them. This CDR3 spans 14 amino acids. DNA for the CDR3: TGCGCCAGCAGCTCGGCGGACAATACAGATACGCAGTATTTT. This encodes CASSSADNTDTQYF. Filled out from reference TRBV5-1 and TRBJ2-3, the complete variable domain reads KAGVTQTPRYLIKTRGQQVTLSCSPISGHRSVSWYQQTPGQGLQFLFEYFSETQRNKGNFPGRFSGRQFSNSRSEMNVSTLELGDSALYLCASSSADNTDTQYFGPGTRLTVL.

This sequence joins TRBV7-8 and TRBJ2-7; no clear D. The CDR3 runs 12 residues. V was pared by 1 base and J by 6 bases, with 7 bases between. Germline CDR1 and CDR2: SGHVS and FQNEAQ. CDR3 protein: CASSLVLGEQYF. The CDR3, as DNA: TGTGCCAGCAGCTTAGTTCTTGGCGAGCAGTACTTC. The complete variable domain, with remaining parts taken from reference TRBV7-8 and TRBJ2-7, reads GAGVSQSPRYKVAKRGQDVALRCDPISGHVSLFWYQQALGQGPEFLTYFQNEAQLDKSGLPSDRFFAERPEGSVSTLKIQRTQQEDSAVYLCASSLVLGEQYFGPGTRLTVT.

The V call is TRBV7-9, the J call TRBJ2-1, with TRBD2 identical over 9 bases. CDR1 is SEHNR, CDR2 FQNEAQ, per germline (reference sequence). The CDR3 runs to 17 residues. With 5 bases clipped from V and 8 bases from J, the junction kept 16 bases outside the gene matches. CDR3 in amino acids: CASSPTQTSGLRDEQFF. In DNA, the CDR3 is TGTGCCAGCAGCCCAACACAGACTAGCGGCCTTAGGGATGAGCAGTTCTTC.

This chain connects TRBV4-2 to TRBJ1-4; 7 positions match TRBD1. This CDR3 comprises 16 residues. V lost 4 bases to trimming and J lost 3 bases; unmatched junction nucleotides: 8. Germline values: CDR1 LGHNA, CDR2 YNFKEQ. The CDR3 reads CASSLRPDRPNEKLFF. CDR3 DNA sequence: TGTGCCAGCAGCCTAAGACCGGACAGGCCTAATGAAAAACTGTTTTTT.

In its sample, this clone was seen a few times. The V call is TRBV7-9, the J call TRBJ2-1; 7 bases match TRBD1. The germline V gene has CDR1 SEHNR and CDR2 FQNEAQ (reference sequence). CDR3 length equals 16 residues. J was trimmed by 0 bases and V by 4 bases; bases with no gene match: 6. CDR3 residues: CASSSTGALSYNEQFF. CDR3 coding DNA: TGTGCCAGCAGCTCTACAGGGGCTCTCTCCTACAATGAGCAGTTCTTC.

V gene TRBV4-1 combines with J gene TRBJ2-1; 12 positions agree with TRBD2. V lost 4 bases and J lost 5; bases outside the gene matches: 6. The CDR3 contains 16 residues. Germline CDR1 reads MGHRA; CDR2 reads YSYEKL. The CDR3 region has the DNA TGCGCCAGCAGCCTCCGACTAGCGGGGGCCAACAATGAGCAGTTCTTC. Translation gives CASSLRLAGANNEQFF.

The CDR3 protein is CASSLGEGTGYGYTF. The CDR3 DNA sequence: TGTGCCAGCAGCTTAGGCGAAGGGACAGGCTATGGCTACACCTTC. The rearrangement joins TRBV7-9 to TRBJ1-2; 8 bases fit TRBD1. V lost 1 base to trimming and J lost 4 bases; unmatched junction nucleotides: 5. The CDR3 runs 15 residues. CDR1 and CDR2 (germline): SEHNR, FQNEAQ (reference sequence). The variable domain in full, with the rest retrieved from reference TRBV7-9 and TRBJ1-2, is DTGVSQNPRHKITKRGQNVTFRCDPISEHNRLYWYRQTLGQGPEFLTYFQNEAQLEKSRLLSDRFSAERPKGSFSTLEIQRTEQGDSAMYLCASSLGEGTGYGYTFGSGTRLTVV.

The chain recombines TRBV12-3 or TRBV12-4 with TRBJ2-1, with D unresolved. Trimming pared 7 bases from V and 4 bases from J, leaving 11 bases between. The CDR3 extends over 13 amino acids. CDR3 sequence (DNA): TGTGCCAGCACCAACCAAGAGTACAATGAGCAGTTCTTC. It yields the protein CASTNQEYNEQFF.

The V call is TRBV2, the J call TRBJ1-6; D is unclear. Trimming took 5 bases from V and 6 from J, leaving 14 bases between them. This CDR3 has 15 residues. Germline loops: CDR1 SNHLY, CDR2 FYNNEI. The CDR3 sequence is CASSQLAALNSPLHF. The DNA for the CDR3 is TGTGCCAGCAGTCAACTGGCAGCTCTTAATTCACCCCTCCACTTT.

This clone showed up just a few times. The V and J genes are TRBV30 and TRBJ2-2; no clear D gene. CDR3 length equals 13 residues. V lost 5 bases and J 5 bases, leaving 12 bases between the germline ends. Germline CDR1 and CDR2: GTSNPN and SVGIG (reference sequence). The CDR3: CAWARSWTGELFF. CDR3 nucleotides: TGTGCCTGGGCCCGGTCGTGGACCGGGGAGCTGTTTTTT.

The J gene is TRBJ1-5, the V gene TRBV4-1; D gene ambiguous. V was cut by 1 base and J by 6 bases, with 13 bases left in between. The CDR3 covers 15 residues. The germline V gene has CDR1 MGHRA and CDR2 YSYEKL. CDR3 sequence reads: CASSQGWGGAQPQHF. Written as DNA, the CDR3 is TGCGCCAGCAGCCAAGGTTGGGGTGGAGCTCAGCCCCAGCATTTT.

The V call is TRBV10-3, the J call TRBJ1-1; D might be TRBD1 (6 bases). Germline V gene sequence: CDR1 ENHRY, CDR2 SYGVKD. The CDR3 has 14 residues. V was clipped by 6 bases and J by 1 base, with 12 bases between them. CDR3 nucleotides: TGTGCCATCAGCCCCGGACAGCCGAACACTGAAGCTTTCTTT. It codes for CAISPGQPNTEAFF.

The chain couples TRBV18 to TRBJ2-7; D is uncertain. Per the germline V gene, CDR1 is KGHSH and CDR2 is LQKENI. CDR3 length: 12 residues. Trimming shortened V by 2 bases and J by 2 bases, and 4 bases separated the two germline ends. CDR3 DNA sequence: TGTGCCAGCTCACCAATGGCCTACGAGCAGTACTTC. It yields the protein CASSPMAYEQYF.

The V gene is TRBV7-9, the J gene TRBJ2-3, with D possibly matching TRBD2 (5 bases). V was trimmed by 5 bases and J by 7 bases, leaving 13 bases between them. Germline values: CDR1 SEHNR, CDR2 FQNEAQ (reference sequence). The CDR3 is 13 residues long. The CDR3 region has the DNA TGTGCCAGCAGCCCCAGCGGTCCCTATACGCAGTATTTT. It encodes CASSPSGPYTQYF.